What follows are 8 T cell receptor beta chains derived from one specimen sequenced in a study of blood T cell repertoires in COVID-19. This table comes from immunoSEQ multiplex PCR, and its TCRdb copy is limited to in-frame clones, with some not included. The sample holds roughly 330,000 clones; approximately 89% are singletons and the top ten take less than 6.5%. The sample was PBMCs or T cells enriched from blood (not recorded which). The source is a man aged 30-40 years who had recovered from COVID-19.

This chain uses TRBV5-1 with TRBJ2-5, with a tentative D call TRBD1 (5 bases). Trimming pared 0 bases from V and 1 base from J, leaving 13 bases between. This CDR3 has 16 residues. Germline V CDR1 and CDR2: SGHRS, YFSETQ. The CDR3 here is CASSLGSQGPQETQYF. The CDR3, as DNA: TGCGCCAGCAGCTTGGGATCGCAGGGCCCCCAAGAGACCCAGTACTTC.

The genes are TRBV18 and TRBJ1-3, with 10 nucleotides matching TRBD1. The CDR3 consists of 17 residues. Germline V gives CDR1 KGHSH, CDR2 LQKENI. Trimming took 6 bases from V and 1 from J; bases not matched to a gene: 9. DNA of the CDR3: TGTGCCAGCTCGCGGGGACAGGGGCCGAATTCTGGAAACACCATATATTTT. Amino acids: CASSRGQGPNSGNTIYF. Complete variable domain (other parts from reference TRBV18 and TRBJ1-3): NAGVMQNPRHLVRRRGQEARLRCSPMKGHSHVYWYRQLPEEGLKFMVYLQKENIIDESGMPKERFSAEFPKEGPSILRIQQVVRGDSAAYFCASSRGQGPNSGNTIYFGEGSWLTVV.

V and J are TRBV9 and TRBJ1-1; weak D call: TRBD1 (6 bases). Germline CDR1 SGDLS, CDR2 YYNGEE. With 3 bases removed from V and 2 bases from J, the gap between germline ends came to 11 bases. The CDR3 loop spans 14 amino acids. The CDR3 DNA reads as TGTGCCAGCAGCGCCGGGACATTAAACACTGAAGCTTTCTTT. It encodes CASSAGTLNTEAFF.

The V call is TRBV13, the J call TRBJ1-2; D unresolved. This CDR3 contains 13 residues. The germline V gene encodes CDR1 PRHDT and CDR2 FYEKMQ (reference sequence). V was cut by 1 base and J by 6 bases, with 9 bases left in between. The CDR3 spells CASSLEGEDGYTF. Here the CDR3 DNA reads TGTGCCAGCAGCTTAGAGGGAGAAGATGGCTACACCTTC.

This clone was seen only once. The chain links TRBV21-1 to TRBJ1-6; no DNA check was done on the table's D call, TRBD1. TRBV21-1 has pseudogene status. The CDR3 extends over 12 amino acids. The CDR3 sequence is CASSVQGWSLHF. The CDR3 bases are TGTGCCAGCAGCGTACAGGGTTGGTCCCTCCACTTT.

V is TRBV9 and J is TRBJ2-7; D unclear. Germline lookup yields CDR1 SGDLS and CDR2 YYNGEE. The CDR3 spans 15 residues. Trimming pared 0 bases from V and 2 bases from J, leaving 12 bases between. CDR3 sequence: CASSVASTPTYEQYF. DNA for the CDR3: TGTGCCAGCAGCGTAGCAAGTACACCAACCTACGAGCAGTACTTC.

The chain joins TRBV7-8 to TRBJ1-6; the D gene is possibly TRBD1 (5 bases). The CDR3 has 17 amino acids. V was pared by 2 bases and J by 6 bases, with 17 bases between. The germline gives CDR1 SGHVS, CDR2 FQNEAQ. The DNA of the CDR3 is TGTGCCAGCAGCTTAAGAGACAGTGCCTTCCTTAATTCACCCCTCCACTTT. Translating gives CASSLRDSAFLNSPLHF.

This CDR3 is CASSLYGRDTDTQYF. The CDR3 DNA sequence: TGTGCCAGCAGCTTATACGGCAGGGACACAGATACGCAGTATTTT. The genes are TRBV7-3 and TRBJ2-3, with D possibly being TRBD1 (5 bases). The V gene's germline CDR1 is SGHTA and CDR2 FQGTGA. The CDR3 contains 15 residues. V dropped 2 bases and J dropped 2 bases, with 11 bases sitting between them.